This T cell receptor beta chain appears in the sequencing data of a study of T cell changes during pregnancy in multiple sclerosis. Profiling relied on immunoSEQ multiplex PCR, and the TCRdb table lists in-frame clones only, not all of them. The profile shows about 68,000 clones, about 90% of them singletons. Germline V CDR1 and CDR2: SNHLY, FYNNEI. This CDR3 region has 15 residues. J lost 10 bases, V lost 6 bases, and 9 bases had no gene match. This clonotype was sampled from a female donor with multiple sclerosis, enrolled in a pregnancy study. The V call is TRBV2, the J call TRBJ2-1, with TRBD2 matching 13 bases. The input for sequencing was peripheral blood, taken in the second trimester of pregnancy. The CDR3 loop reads CASRVTSGGLGEQFF. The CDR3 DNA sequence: TGTGCCAGCAGGGTGACTAGCGGGGGGTTAGGGGAGCAGTTCTTC. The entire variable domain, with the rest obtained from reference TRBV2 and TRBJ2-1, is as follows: EPEVTQTPSHQVTQMGQEVILRCVPISNHLYFYWYRQILGQKVEFLVSFYNNEISEKSEIFDDQFSVERPDGSNFTLKIRSTKLEDSAMYFCASRVTSGGLGEQFFGPGTRLTVL.